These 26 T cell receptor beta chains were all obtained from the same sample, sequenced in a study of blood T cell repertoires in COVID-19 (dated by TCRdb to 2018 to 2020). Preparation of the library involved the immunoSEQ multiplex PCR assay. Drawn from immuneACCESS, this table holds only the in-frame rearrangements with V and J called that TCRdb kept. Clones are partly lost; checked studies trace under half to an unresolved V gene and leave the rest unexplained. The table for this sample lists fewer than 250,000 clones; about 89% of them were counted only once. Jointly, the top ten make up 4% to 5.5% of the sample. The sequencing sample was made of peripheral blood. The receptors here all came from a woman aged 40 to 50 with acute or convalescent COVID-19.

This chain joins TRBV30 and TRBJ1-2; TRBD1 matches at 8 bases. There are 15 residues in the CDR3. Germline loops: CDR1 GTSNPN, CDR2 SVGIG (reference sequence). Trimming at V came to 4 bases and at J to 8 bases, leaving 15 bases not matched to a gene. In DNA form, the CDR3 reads TGTGCCTGGACCACCCTGGGGCAGGGGGCAAGCGGCTACACCTTC. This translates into CAWTTLGQGASGYTF.

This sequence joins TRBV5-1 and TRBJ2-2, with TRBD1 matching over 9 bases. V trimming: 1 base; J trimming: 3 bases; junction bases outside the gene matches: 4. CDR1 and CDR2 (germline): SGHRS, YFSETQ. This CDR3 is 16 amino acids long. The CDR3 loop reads CASSLTDRGYTGELFF. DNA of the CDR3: TGCGCCAGCAGCTTGACGGACAGGGGATACACCGGGGAGCTGTTTTTT.

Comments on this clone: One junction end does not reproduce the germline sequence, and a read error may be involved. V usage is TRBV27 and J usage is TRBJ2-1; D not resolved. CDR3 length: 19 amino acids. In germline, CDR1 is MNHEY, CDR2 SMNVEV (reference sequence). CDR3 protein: CASSLSRSGQVYSYNEQFF. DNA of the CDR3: TGTGCCAGCAGTCTATCCCGGTCCGGCCAGGTTTACTCCTACAATGAGCAGTTCTTC.

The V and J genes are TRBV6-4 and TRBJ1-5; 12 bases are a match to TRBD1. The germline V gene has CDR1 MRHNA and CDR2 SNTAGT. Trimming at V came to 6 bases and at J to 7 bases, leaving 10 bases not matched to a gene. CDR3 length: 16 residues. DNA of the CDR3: TGTGCCAGCAGGCGCCCGGGACAGGGGGCGAGGCAGCCCCAGCATTTT. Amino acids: CASRRPGQGARQPQHF.

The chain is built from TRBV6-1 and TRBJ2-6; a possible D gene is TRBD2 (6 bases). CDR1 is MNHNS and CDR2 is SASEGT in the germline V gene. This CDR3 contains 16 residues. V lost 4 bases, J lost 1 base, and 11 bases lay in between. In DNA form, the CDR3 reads TGTGCCAGCAGTGGCTGGAGGGGTTCTGGGGCCAACGTCCTGACTTTC. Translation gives CASSGWRGSGANVLTF.

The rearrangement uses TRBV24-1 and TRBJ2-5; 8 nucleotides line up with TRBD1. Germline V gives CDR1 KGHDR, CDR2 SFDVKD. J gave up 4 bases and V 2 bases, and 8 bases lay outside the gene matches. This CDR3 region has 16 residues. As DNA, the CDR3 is TGTGCCACCAGTGATTCGAGGACAGGGCCCCTAGAGACCCAGTACTTC. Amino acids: CATSDSRTGPLETQYF.

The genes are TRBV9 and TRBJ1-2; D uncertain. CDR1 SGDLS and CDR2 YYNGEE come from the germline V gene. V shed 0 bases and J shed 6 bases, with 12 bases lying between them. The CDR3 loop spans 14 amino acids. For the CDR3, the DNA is TGTGCCAGCAGCGTAGGGGCCTCAGCCCATGGCTACACCTTC. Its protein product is CASSVGASAHGYTF.

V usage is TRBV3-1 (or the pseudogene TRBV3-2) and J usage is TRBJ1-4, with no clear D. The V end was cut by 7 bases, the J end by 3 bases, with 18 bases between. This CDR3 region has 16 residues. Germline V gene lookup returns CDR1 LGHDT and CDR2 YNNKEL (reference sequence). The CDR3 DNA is TGTGCCAGCACCCCCCCGGCGACTTTGGCTAATGAAAAACTGTTTTTT. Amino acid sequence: CASTPPATLANEKLFF.

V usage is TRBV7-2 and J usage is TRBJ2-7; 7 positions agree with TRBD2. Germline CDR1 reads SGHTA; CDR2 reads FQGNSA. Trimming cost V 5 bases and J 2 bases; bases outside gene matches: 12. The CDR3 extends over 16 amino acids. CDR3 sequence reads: CASSQNPRLATYEQYV. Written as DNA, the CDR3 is TGTGCCAGCAGCCAAAACCCCCGACTAGCAACCTACGAGCAGTACGTC.

In DNA, the CDR3 is TGCGCCAGCAACTGGGGCGGGGTCAATGAGCAGTTCTTC. It yields the protein CASNWGGVNEQFF. The V call is TRBV5-1, the J call TRBJ2-1; TRBD2 is a possible D gene (6 bases). Germline assignment: CDR1 SGHRS and CDR2 YFSETQ. CDR3 length: 13 residues. Trimming cost V 6 bases and J 6 bases, with 13 bases left between them.

CDR3 sequence reads: CASSVTLRGDTQYF. CDR3 bases: TGCGCCAGCAGCGTGACCCTCAGGGGGGATACGCAGTATTTT. The chain carries TRBV5-1 and TRBJ2-3; 7 nucleotides line up with TRBD1. Per germline, CDR1 SGHRS and CDR2 YFSETQ. J was trimmed by 6 bases and V by 4 bases; bases with no gene match: 8. The CDR3 consists of 14 residues.

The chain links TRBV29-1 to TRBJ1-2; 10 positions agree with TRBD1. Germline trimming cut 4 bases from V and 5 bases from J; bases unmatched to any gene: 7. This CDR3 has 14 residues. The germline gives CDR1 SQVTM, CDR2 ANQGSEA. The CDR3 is CSVVGDRGVYGYTF. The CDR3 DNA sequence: TGCAGCGTTGTCGGGGACAGGGGCGTTTATGGCTACACCTTC.

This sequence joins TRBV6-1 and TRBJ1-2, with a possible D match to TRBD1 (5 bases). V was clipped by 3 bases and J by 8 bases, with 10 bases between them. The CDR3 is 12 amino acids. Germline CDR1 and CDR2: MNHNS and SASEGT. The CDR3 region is CASSDLGHGYTF. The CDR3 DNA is TGTGCCAGCAGTGATTTGGGGCACGGCTACACCTTC.

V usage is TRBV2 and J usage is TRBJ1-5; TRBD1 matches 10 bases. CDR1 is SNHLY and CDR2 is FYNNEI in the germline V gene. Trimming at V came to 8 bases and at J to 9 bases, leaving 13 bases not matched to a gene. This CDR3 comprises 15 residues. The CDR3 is CASAWRTDRGGPQHF. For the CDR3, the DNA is TGTGCCAGCGCTTGGAGGACGGACAGGGGGGGGCCCCAGCATTTT.

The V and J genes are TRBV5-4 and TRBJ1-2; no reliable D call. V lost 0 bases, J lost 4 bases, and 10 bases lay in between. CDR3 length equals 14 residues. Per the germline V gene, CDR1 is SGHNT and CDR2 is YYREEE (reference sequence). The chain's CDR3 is CASSLGASSYGYTF. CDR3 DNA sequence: TGTGCCAGCAGCTTGGGAGCCTCGTCCTATGGCTACACCTTC.

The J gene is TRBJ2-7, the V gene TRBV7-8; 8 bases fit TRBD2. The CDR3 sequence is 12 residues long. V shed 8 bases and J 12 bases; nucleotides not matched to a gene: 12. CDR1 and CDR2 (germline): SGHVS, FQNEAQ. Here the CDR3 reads CASSLRGGPTYV. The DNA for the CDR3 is TGTGCCAGCTCCCTACGGGGGGGCCCCACGTACGTC.

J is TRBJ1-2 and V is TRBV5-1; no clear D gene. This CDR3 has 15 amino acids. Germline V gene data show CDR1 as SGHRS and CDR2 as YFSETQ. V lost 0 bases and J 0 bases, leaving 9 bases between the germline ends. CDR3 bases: TGCGCCAGCAGCTTGGTCCCAGATCCTAACTATGGCTACACCTTC. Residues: CASSLVPDPNYGYTF.

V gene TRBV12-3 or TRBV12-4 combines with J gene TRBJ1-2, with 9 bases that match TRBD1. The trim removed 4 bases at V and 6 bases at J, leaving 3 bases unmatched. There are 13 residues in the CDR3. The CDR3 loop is CASSSTGGNGYTF. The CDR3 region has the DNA TGTGCCAGCAGTTCGACAGGGGGTAATGGCTACACCTTC.

The CDR3 nucleotides read TGTGCCACCGCACGGGACAGGGGTGACTATGGCTACACCTTC. Its protein product is CATARDRGDYGYTF. The chain is built from TRBV19 and TRBJ1-2; 10 bases agree with TRBD1. Germline-derived CDR1 and CDR2 are LNHDA and SQIVND (reference sequence). The CDR3 has 14 amino acids. Trimming removed 10 bases from V and 3 bases from J; junction bases left unmatched: 8.

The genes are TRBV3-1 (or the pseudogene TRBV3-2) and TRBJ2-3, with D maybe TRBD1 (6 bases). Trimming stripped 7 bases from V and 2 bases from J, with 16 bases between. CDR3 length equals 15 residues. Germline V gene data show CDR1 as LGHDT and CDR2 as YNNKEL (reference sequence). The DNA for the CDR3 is TGTGCCAGCACCAATGGGGGCTCTCACACAGATACGCAGTATTTT. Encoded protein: CASTNGGSHTDTQYF.

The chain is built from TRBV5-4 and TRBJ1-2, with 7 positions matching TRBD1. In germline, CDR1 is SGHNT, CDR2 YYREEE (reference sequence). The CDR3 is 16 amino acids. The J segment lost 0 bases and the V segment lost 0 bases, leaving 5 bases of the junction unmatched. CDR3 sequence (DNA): TGTGCCAGCAGCTTGGCCGGGACAGAGGCTAACTATGGCTACACCTTC. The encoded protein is CASSLAGTEANYGYTF.

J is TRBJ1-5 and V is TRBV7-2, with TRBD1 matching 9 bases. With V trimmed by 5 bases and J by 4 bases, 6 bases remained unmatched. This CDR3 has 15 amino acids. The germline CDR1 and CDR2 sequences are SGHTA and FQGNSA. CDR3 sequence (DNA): TGTGCCAGCAGCGAGTGGGACAGGGAGAATCAGCCCCAGCATTTT. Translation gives CASSEWDRENQPQHF.

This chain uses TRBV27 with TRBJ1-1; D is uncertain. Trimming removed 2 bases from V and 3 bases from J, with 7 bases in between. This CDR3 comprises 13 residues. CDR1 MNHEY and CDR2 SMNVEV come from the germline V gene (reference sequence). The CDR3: CASSLRGYTEAFF. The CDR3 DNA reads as TGTGCCAGCAGTTTACGGGGTTACACTGAAGCTTTCTTT.

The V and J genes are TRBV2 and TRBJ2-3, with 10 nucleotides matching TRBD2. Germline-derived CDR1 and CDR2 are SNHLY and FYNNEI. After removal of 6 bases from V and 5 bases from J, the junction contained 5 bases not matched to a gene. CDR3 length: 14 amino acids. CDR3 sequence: CASSTSGEEDTQYF. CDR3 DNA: TGTGCCAGCAGCACTAGCGGGGAGGAAGATACGCAGTATTTT. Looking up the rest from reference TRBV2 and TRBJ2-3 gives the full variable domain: EPEVTQTPSHQVTQMGQEVILRCVPISNHLYFYWYRQILGQKVEFLVSFYNNEISEKSEIFDDQFSVERPDGSNFTLKIRSTKLEDSAMYFCASSTSGEEDTQYFGPGTRLTVL.

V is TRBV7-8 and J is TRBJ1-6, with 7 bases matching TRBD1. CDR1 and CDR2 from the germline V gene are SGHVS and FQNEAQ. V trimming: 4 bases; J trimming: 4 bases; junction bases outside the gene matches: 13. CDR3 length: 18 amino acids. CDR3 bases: TGTGCCAGCAGCTCAAGACAGGGATCGACGGGATATAATTCACCCCTCCACTTT. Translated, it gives CASSSRQGSTGYNSPLHF.

CDR3 bases: TGTGCCAGCAGGCCCAGCTCTGGAAACACCATATATTTT. Its translation is CASRPSSGNTIYF. The chain employs TRBV7-2 and TRBJ1-3; D call uncertain. The CDR3 has 13 amino acids. Germline values: CDR1 SGHTA, CDR2 FQGNSA. V was shortened by 6 bases and J by 0 bases, with 6 bases between the two germline ends.